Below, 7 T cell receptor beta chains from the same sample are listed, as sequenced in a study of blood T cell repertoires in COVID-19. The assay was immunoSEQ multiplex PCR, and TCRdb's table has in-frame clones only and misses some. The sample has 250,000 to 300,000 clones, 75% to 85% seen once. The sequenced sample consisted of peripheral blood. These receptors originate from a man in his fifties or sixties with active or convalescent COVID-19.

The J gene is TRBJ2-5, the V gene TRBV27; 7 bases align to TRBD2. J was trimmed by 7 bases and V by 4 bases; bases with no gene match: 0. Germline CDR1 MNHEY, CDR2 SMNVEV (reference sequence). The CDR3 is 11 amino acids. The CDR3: CASSSGGTQYF. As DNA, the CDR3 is TGTGCCAGCAGTTCGGGGGGGACCCAGTACTTC.

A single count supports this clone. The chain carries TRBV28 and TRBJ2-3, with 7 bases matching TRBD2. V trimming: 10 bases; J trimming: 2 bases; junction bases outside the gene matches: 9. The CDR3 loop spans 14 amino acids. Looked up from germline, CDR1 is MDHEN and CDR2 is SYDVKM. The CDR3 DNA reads TGTGCCACTCGAAAGGGAGGGCCCACAGATACGCAGTATTTT. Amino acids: CATRKGGPTDTQYF.

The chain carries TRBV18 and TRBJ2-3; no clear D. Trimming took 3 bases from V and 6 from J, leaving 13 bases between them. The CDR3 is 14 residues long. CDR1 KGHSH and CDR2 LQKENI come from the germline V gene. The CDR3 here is CASSPPLVADTQYF. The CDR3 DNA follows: TGTGCCAGCTCACCTCCACTGGTTGCCGATACGCAGTATTTT.

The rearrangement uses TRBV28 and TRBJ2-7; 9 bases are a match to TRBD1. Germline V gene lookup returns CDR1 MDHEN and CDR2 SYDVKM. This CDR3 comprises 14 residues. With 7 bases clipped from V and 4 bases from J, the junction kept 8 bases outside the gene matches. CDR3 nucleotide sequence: TGTGCCAGCATCGCTCCGGGACAGGGATACGAGCAGTACTTC. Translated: CASIAPGQGYEQYF. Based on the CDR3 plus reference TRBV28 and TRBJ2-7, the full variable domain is DVKVTQSSRYLVKRTGEKVFLECVQDMDHENMFWYRQDPGLGLRLIYFSYDVKMKEKGDIPEGYSVSREKKERFSLILESASTNQTSMYLCASIAPGQGYEQYFGPGTRLTVT.

CDR3 residues: CASSLQSGTGGLSGELFF. The CDR3 nucleotides read TGTGCCAGCAGCTTACAATCCGGGACAGGGGGCTTGTCCGGGGAGCTGTTTTTT. The rearrangement links TRBV7-8 to TRBJ2-2, with TRBD1 matching over 12 bases. The CDR3 is made up of 18 amino acids. V was clipped by 2 bases and J by 6 bases; unmatched bases: 10. Germline CDR1 reads SGHVS; CDR2 reads FQNEAQ.

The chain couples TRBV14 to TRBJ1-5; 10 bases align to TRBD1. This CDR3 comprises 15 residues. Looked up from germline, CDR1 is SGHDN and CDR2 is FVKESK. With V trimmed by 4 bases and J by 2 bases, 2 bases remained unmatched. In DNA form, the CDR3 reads TGTGCCAGCAGCCGGGGGACAGGGGGCAATCAGCCCCAGCATTTT. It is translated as CASSRGTGGNQPQHF.

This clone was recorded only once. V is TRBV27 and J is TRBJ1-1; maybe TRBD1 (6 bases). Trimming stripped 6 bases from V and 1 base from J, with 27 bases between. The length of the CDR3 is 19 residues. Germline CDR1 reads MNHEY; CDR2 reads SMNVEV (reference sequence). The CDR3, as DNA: TGTGCCAGCAGACCAACTCTTCGGCCCAGGGGAGGGGGGAACACTGAAGCTTTCTTT. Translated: CASRPTLRPRGGGNTEAFF.